This TCR beta chain was found in a study of identical twins. Unique molecular identifiers were present on cDNA, and template switching added a universal primer site. TCRdb reanalysed the 5' RACE reads using MiXCR and keeps one entry per CDR3 protein. The table has around 250,000 distinct CDR3 sequences, about 8.9% seen once. The CDR3 runs 15 residues. Trimming cost V 1 base and J 9 bases; bases outside gene matches: 1. Study findings and constraints: The models gave estimates that fell short of the out-of-frame TCR alpha sharing seen in monozygotic twins. Donors were not followed over many years; analysis was cross-sectional.

This clonotype appeared many times. Its antigen is currently unknown. These same data were also listed under a study on yellow fever vaccine responses in identical twins.

V and J are TRBV12-3 or TRBV12-4 and TRBJ2-1, with 15 bases identical to TRBD2. The receptor comes from a woman aged 18-29 years in good health. What was sequenced was CD8+ T cells sorted from blood. In nucleotides, the CDR3 is TGTGCCAGCAGTTTAGGGACTAGCGGGGGGGCTGAGCAGTTCTTC. Its protein is CASSLGTSGGAEQFF.